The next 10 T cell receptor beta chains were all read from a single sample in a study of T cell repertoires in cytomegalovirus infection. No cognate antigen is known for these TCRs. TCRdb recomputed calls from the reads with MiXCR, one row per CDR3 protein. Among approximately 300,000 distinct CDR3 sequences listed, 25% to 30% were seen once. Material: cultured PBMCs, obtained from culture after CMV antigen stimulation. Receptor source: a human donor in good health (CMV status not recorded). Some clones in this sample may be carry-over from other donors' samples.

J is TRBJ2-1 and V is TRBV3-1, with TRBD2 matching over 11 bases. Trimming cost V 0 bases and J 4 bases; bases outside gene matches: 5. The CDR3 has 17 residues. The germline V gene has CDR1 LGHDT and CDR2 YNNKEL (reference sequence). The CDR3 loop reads CASSQDRLAGGYNEQFF. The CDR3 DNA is TGTGCCAGCAGCCAAGATCGGTTAGCGGGGGGGTACAATGAGCAGTTCTTC.

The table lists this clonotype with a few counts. CDR3 DNA: TGTGCCACCAGCAGAGATGGGGACCGCTCGAAGGGGGCCAACGTCCTGACTTTC. It is translated as CATSRDGDRSKGANVLTF. The V gene is TRBV15, the J gene TRBJ2-6, with D possibly called TRBD1 or TRBD2 (5 bases each). V dropped 0 bases and J dropped 4 bases, with 16 bases sitting between them. CDR3 length equals 18 residues. CDR1 is LNHNV, CDR2 YYDKDF, per germline (reference sequence). Full variable domain (remainder filled in from reference TRBV15 and TRBJ2-6): DAMVIQNPRYQVTQFGKPVTLSCSQTLNHNVMYWYQQKSSQAPKLLFHYYDKDFNNEADTPDNFQSRRPNTSFCFLDIRSPGLGDTAMYLCATSRDGDRSKGANVLTFGAGSRLTVL.

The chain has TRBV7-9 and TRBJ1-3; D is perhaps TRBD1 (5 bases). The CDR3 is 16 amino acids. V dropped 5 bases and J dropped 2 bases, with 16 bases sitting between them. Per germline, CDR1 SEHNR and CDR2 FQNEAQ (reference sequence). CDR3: CASSASGLIPGNTIYF. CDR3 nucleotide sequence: TGTGCCAGCAGCGCGTCGGGACTTATCCCTGGAAACACCATATATTTT. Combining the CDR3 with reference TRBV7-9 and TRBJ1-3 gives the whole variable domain DTGVSQNPRHKITKRGQNVTFRCDPISEHNRLYWYRQTLGQGPEFLTYFQNEAQLEKSRLLSDRFSAERPKGSFSTLEIQRTEQGDSAMYLCASSASGLIPGNTIYFGEGSWLTVV.

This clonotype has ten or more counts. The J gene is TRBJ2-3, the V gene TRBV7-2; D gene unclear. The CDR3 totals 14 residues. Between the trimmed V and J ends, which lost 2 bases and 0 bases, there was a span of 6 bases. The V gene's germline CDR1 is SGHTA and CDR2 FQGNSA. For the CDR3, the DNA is TGTGCCAGCAGCTTAAGTAAAAGCACAGATACGCAGTATTTT. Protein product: CASSLSKSTDTQYF.

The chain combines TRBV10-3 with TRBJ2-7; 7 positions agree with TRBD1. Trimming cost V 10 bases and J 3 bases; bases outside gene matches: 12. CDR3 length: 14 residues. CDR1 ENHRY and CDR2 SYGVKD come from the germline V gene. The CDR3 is CATRTGTEFYEQYF. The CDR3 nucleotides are TGTGCCACTCGAACCGGGACAGAGTTCTACGAGCAGTACTTC.

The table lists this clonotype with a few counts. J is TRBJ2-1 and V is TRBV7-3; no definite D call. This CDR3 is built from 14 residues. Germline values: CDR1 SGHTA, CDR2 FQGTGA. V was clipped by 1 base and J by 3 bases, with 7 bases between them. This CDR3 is CASSLIVNYNEQFF. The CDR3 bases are TGTGCCAGCAGCTTAATCGTTAACTACAATGAGCAGTTCTTC.

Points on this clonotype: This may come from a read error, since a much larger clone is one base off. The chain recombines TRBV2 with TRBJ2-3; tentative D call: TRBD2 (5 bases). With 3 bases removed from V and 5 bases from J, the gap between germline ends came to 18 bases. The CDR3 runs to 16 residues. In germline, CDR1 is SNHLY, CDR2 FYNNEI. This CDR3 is CASSDGGGRSLDTQYF. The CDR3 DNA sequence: TGTGCCAGCAGTGATGGAGGCGGGCGGTCCTTAGATACGCAGTATTTT.

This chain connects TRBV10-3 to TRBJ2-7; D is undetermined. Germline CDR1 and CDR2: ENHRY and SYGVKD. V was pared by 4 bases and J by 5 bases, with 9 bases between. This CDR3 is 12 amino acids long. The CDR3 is CAISGGRDEQYF. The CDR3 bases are TGTGCCATCAGTGGAGGCCGGGACGAGCAGTACTTC.

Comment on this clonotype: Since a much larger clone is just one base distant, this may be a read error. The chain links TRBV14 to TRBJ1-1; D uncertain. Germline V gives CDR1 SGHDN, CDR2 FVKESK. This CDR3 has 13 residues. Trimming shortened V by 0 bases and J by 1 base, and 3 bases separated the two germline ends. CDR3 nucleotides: TGTGCCAGCAGCCAAGATGCGAACACTGAAGCTTTCTTT. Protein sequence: CASSQDANTEAFF.

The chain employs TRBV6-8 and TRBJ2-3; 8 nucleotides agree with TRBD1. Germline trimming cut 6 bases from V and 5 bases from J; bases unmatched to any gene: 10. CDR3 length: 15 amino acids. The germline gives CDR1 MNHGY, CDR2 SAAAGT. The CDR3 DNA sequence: TGTGCCAGCAGCCCCACCGACAGGGGCGTAGATACGCAGTATTTT. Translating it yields CASSPTDRGVDTQYF.